This record covers a single TCR beta chain. Its specificity is not known. Using immunoSEQ multiplex PCR, the repertoire was profiled, and TCRdb retains in-frame clones only, with some absent. The sample includes 950,000 to 1,200,000 clones, around three quarters of them seen just once. The CDR3 covers 15 residues. CDR1 MDHEN and CDR2 SYDVKM come from the germline V gene. V was trimmed by 6 bases and J by 11 bases, leaving 23 bases between them. This entry belongs to a study of shared clonotypes between healthy human individuals. Study observations and caveats: With several donors compared, 4% to 5% of naive CD4 clonotypes were shared.

The specimen was memory CD4+ T cells from PBMCs. Noted subset: CD45RA-negative fraction. V gene TRBV28 combines with J gene TRBJ1-5, with D unresolved. This sequence originates from a man younger than 35 in good health. Some clones in this sample may be carry-over from other donors' samples. CDR3 in DNA: TGTGCCAGCAGCCCCGTGGAGCCAAGGCCCCAAACCCAGCATTTT. As protein: CASSPVEPRPQTQHF.